What follows are 21 T cell receptor beta chains derived from one specimen sequenced in a study of T cells after yellow fever vaccination. MiXCR, run by TCRdb on the 5' RACE reads, gives a single entry per CDR3 protein. The sample carries about 550,000 distinct CDR3 sequences, 19% recorded once. The sequencing here drew on PBMCs, taken 15 days after the yellow fever booster vaccination. These receptors were taken from a man younger than 40 who received the YFV17D yellow fever vaccine.

This sequence joins TRBV6-1 and TRBJ2-1; 7 nucleotides agree with TRBD2. Germline CDR1 and CDR2: MNHNS and SASEGT. The J segment lost 0 bases and the V segment lost 4 bases, leaving 3 bases of the junction unmatched. The length of the CDR3 is 15 residues. CDR3 amino acids: CASSVSSGSYNEQFF. The CDR3, as DNA: TGTGCCAGCAGTGTATCTAGCGGCTCCTACAATGAGCAGTTCTTC.

The chain combines TRBV20-1 with TRBJ2-7; 7 nucleotides agree with TRBD1. The V gene end was trimmed by 5 bases and the J gene end by 6 bases; junction bases not matched to a gene: 7. This CDR3 has 12 amino acids. Germline CDR1 and CDR2: DFQATT and SNEGSKA (reference sequence). DNA of the CDR3: TGCAGTGCTGTCGACAGGGAAGGCGAGCAGTACTTC. As protein: CSAVDREGEQYF.

This clonotype was seen only a few times. The rearrangement joins TRBV12-3 or TRBV12-4 to TRBJ1-1, with D hard to call. This CDR3 region has 12 residues. V was pared by 5 bases and J by 5 bases, with 9 bases between. The CDR3 spells CASSRELTEAFF. As DNA, the CDR3 is TGTGCCAGCAGTCGTGAGCTTACTGAAGCTTTCTTT.

This clonotype was observed many times. This chain uses TRBV5-1 with TRBJ2-3; tentative D call: TRBD2 (5 bases). CDR1 is SGHRS, CDR2 YFSETQ, per germline. Trimming removed 5 bases from V and 0 bases from J, with 10 bases in between. The CDR3 is 14 residues long. As DNA, the CDR3 is TGCGCCAGCAGGGACTTACAGAGCACAGATACGCAGTATTTT. Translating it yields CASRDLQSTDTQYF.

This clonotype came up many times. The chain carries TRBV5-5 and TRBJ2-2; no definite D call. The length of the CDR3 is 12 residues. Germline values: CDR1 SGHKS, CDR2 YYEKEE (reference sequence). The V end lost 4 bases, the J end lost 5 bases, and 6 bases lay between the germline ends. CDR3 nucleotide sequence: TGTGCCAGCAGCCGAGAGACCGGGGAGCTGTTTTTT. It translates to CASSRETGELFF.

This clonotype has only a few counts. The chain uses TRBV6-1 and TRBJ2-3; D may match TRBD1 or TRBD2 (5 bases each). This CDR3 spans 17 amino acids. Germline CDR1 and CDR2: MNHNS and SASEGT. V shed 4 bases and J shed 3 bases, with 20 bases lying between them. The CDR3 nucleotides read TGTGCCAGCAGTGCCCATCCCGGGACCGACAAGACAGATACGCAGTATTTT. Protein product: CASSAHPGTDKTDTQYF.

This clonotype was counted a few times. The chain carries TRBV9 and TRBJ2-1; no definite D call. Germline CDR1 reads SGDLS; CDR2 reads YYNGEE. The CDR3 length is 13 residues. V was trimmed by 4 bases and J by 10 bases, leaving 15 bases between them. The CDR3 loop is CASSPGRLGEQFF. The CDR3 nucleotides read TGTGCCAGCAGCCCAGGACGCCTAGGGGAGCAGTTCTTC.

Only a few counts were recorded for this clonotype. V gene TRBV9 combines with J gene TRBJ2-7, with TRBD2 matching 10 bases. The CDR3 spans 15 residues. Germline CDR1 and CDR2: SGDLS and YYNGEE. The junction had 9 bases not matched to a gene; V was cut back by 3 bases and J by 6 bases. In nucleotides, the CDR3 is TGTGCCAGCAGCGCTTCTAGCGGGAGTATTCGCGAGCAGTACTTC. Translating it yields CASSASSGSIREQYF.

The chain combines TRBV7-9 with TRBJ2-4, with TRBD2 as a possible D gene (6 bases). The CDR3 length is 14 residues. Germline CDR1 and CDR2: SEHNR and FQNEAQ (reference sequence). The ends were cut back, 3 bases at V and 5 bases at J, with 11 bases in the middle. The CDR3 sequence: CASSFGGRENIQYF. Written as DNA, the CDR3 is TGTGCCAGCAGCTTCGGGGGAAGGGAAAACATTCAGTACTTC.

Details on this clonotype: One junction end disagrees with the germline gene, perhaps due to a read error. This sequence joins TRBV23-1 and TRBJ2-2; 8 nucleotides line up with TRBD1. TRBV23-1 carries the ORF label, with uncertain function. This CDR3 comprises 14 residues. The CDR3 reads CASGDRGNNGELFF. CDR3 sequence (DNA): TGCGCCAGCGGAGACAGGGGCAACAACGGGGAGCTGTTTTTT.

The chain is built from TRBV7-8 and TRBJ2-2; D perhaps matches TRBD2 (7 bases). This CDR3 spans 16 amino acids. Germline CDR1 SGHVS, CDR2 FQNEAQ. V lost 0 bases to trimming and J lost 7 bases, with 15 bases between them. The chain's CDR3 is CASSLATGGAIGELFF. The CDR3 bases are TGTGCCAGCAGCTTAGCTACGGGGGGCGCAATCGGGGAGCTGTTTTTT. The full variable domain, in which reference TRBV7-8 and TRBJ2-2 provide the parts outside the CDR3, is GAGVSQSPRYKVAKRGQDVALRCDPISGHVSLFWYQQALGQGPEFLTYFQNEAQLDKSGLPSDRFFAERPEGSVSTLKIQRTQQEDSAVYLCASSLATGGAIGELFFGEGSRLTVL.

This sequence joins TRBV12-3 or TRBV12-4 and TRBJ2-2, with D unresolved. Trimming stripped 4 bases from V and 7 bases from J, with 13 bases between. The length of the CDR3 is 14 residues. The CDR3 loop is CASSYIEVGGELFF. For the CDR3, the DNA is TGTGCCAGCAGTTATATTGAGGTCGGCGGGGAGCTGTTTTTT.

The chain couples TRBV7-2 to TRBJ2-1; 8 bases are a match to TRBD1. The CDR3 is 13 amino acids. Germline V CDR1 and CDR2: SGHTA, FQGNSA. The J segment lost 10 bases and the V segment lost 5 bases, leaving 7 bases of the junction unmatched. The CDR3 here is CASSPNDRGEQFF. The CDR3 DNA follows: TGTGCCAGCAGCCCGAACGACAGGGGAGAGCAGTTCTTC. The variable domain in full, with the rest retrieved from reference TRBV7-2 and TRBJ2-1, is GAGVSQSPSNKVTEKGKDVELRCDPISGHTALYWYRQSLGQGLEFLIYFQGNSAPDKSGLPSDRFSAERTGGSVSTLTIQRTQQEDSAVYLCASSPNDRGEQFFGPGTRLTVL.

This clonotype has more than one count but fewer than ten. V usage is TRBV25-1 and J usage is TRBJ2-7; D is possibly TRBD2 (5 bases). V lost 0 bases and J 6 bases, leaving 15 bases between the germline ends. Germline lookup yields CDR1 MGHDK and CDR2 SYGVNS. The CDR3 consists of 15 residues. The DNA of the CDR3 is TGTGCCAGCAGTGAATATGTGGGGAGACCCGTCGAGCAGTACTTC. Residues: CASSEYVGRPVEQYF.

V usage is TRBV7-8 and J usage is TRBJ1-5; 9 positions match TRBD1. The CDR3 consists of 15 residues. Losses at the gene ends were 5 bases for V and 4 bases for J; bases not matched to a gene: 6. Germline V gene sequence: CDR1 SGHVS, CDR2 FQNEAQ. This CDR3 reads CASSAGQGMNQPQHF. CDR3 bases: TGTGCCAGCAGCGCCGGACAGGGGATGAATCAGCCCCAGCATTTT.

This chain uses TRBV6-5 with TRBJ2-7; D could derive from TRBD1 or TRBD2 (5 bases each). Germline V gene sequence: CDR1 MNHEY, CDR2 SVGAGI. The length of the CDR3 is 16 residues. Trimming stripped 2 bases from V and 3 bases from J, with 17 bases between. The CDR3 reads CASSYRGAGGYYEQYF. The CDR3 coding sequence is TGTGCCAGCAGTTACCGAGGGGCCGGCGGCTACTACGAGCAGTACTTC.

This clonotype was counted between two and nine times. The chain carries TRBV9 and TRBJ2-7; 7 bases are a match to TRBD1. There are 14 residues in the CDR3. Germline values: CDR1 SGDLS, CDR2 YYNGEE. V gave up 0 bases and J gave up 4 bases; unmatched junction bases: 4. Here the CDR3 DNA reads TGTGCCAGCAGCGTAGCAGGGGGAGAATACGAGCAGTACTTC. Its protein is CASSVAGGEYEQYF.

The rearrangement uses TRBV7-2 and TRBJ2-3; TRBD2 agrees at 7 bases. The CDR3 is 15 residues long. The V segment lost 2 bases and the J segment 2 bases; nucleotides outside the gene matches: 4. Per germline, CDR1 SGHTA and CDR2 FQGNSA. The CDR3 spells CASSLRRGNTDTQYF. DNA of the CDR3: TGTGCCAGCAGCTTAAGGCGGGGGAACACAGATACGCAGTATTTT.

This clonotype was detected ten times or more. This rearrangement joins TRBV18 to TRBJ2-4; possibly TRBD1 or TRBD2 for D (5 bases each). V was clipped by 5 bases and J by 8 bases, with 13 bases between them. The CDR3 consists of 13 residues. Looked up from germline, CDR1 is KGHSH and CDR2 is LQKENI. CDR3 residues: CASSNPGADIQYF. The CDR3 bases are TGTGCCAGCTCAAATCCCGGGGCGGACATTCAGTACTTC. Combining the CDR3 with reference TRBV18 and TRBJ2-4 gives the whole variable domain NAGVMQNPRHLVRRRGQEARLRCSPMKGHSHVYWYRQLPEEGLKFMVYLQKENIIDESGMPKERFSAEFPKEGPSILRIQQVVRGDSAAYFCASSNPGADIQYFGAGTRLSVL.

This clonotype was recorded a few times. The rearrangement joins TRBV5-5 to TRBJ2-3; D is perhaps TRBD2 (6 bases). The CDR3 runs to 14 residues. Per the germline V gene, CDR1 is SGHKS and CDR2 is YYEKEE (reference sequence). V was trimmed by 1 base and J by 10 bases, leaving 16 bases between them. CDR3 coding DNA: TGTGCCAGCAGCTTGAACGTCGGGAGTGGTTCGCAGTATTTT. It codes for CASSLNVGSGSQYF.

V gene TRBV7-9 combines with J gene TRBJ1-6; 11 bases fit TRBD1. This CDR3 has 15 amino acids. From germline, CDR1 is SEHNR and CDR2 FQNEAQ (reference sequence). The junction had 6 bases not matched to a gene; V was cut back by 5 bases and J by 9 bases. CDR3 region: CASSPGQGAGSPLHF. The CDR3 DNA reads TGTGCCAGCAGCCCAGGACAGGGGGCTGGTTCACCCCTCCACTTT.